This T cell receptor (beta chain) was captured by sequencing in a study of blood T cell repertoires in COVID-19. On the study more broadly: The cDNA or gDNA used as material had been derived from T cells, B-cell-depleted T cells, or PBMCs.

Using immunoSEQ multiplex PCR, the repertoire was profiled, and TCRdb retains in-frame clones only, with some absent. This repertoire shows about 200,000 clones, roughly 90% found once; its top ten account for about 5%. Losses at the gene ends were 5 bases for V and 4 bases for J; bases not matched to a gene: 4. Germline V gene lookup returns CDR1 SGHVS and CDR2 FQNEAQ. The CDR3 covers 13 residues. Sequenced sample: peripheral blood. This clonotype originated in a woman in her thirties or forties with acute or convalescent COVID-19. The J gene is TRBJ1-2, the V gene TRBV7-8; TRBD1 matches 7 bases. In DNA, the CDR3 is TGTGCCAGCAGCCGGGACAGTGTCTATGGCTACACCTTC. Protein sequence: CASSRDSVYGYTF.